The sequence of this TCR beta chain was determined in a study of beta chain features in type 1 diabetes. Broader study findings: When VDJ junctions were examined, type 1 diabetes patients showed fewer insertions and more deletions. Moderately but significantly shorter TCRB CDR3s were found in Type 1 diabetes patients in all four CD4+ subsets.

Isolated RNA was reverse transcribed in full, so expressed TCRB transcripts were sequenced. Each sample of naive, central memory or regulatory T cells had, on average, roughly 3.5 million reads. The protocol was immunoSEQ multiplex PCR, while the TCRdb copy is restricted to in-frame clones and leaves out a portion. The sample carries under 300,000 clones, roughly 11% recorded once. Concerning this clone: Its antigen is currently unknown.

Donors underwent one heparinised blood draw, around 120 mL on average. It was via CD45RO/CCR7/CD25/CD127/CD95/CD27 that CD4+ naive, central memory, regulatory and stem cell-like memory cells were sorted. The CDR3 is 15 residues long. The germline V and J ends were trimmed by 0 bases and 2 bases, with 8 bases remaining between them. Germline-derived CDR1 and CDR2 are SGHRS and YFSETQ. The receptor was isolated from a man under 40 with type 1 diabetes. Sequencing was done on a sample of naive CD4+ T cells from blood. The V call is TRBV5-1, the J call TRBJ2-2, with D unresolved. Here the CDR3 reads CASSLGHQNTGELFF. Here the CDR3 DNA reads TGCGCCAGCAGCTTGGGACACCAAAACACCGGGGAGCTGTTTTTT. The full variable domain, its missing parts supplied by reference TRBV5-1 and TRBJ2-2, is KAGVTQTPRYLIKTRGQQVTLSCSPISGHRSVSWYQQTPGQGLQFLFEYFSETQRNKGNFPGRFSGRQFSNSRSEMNVSTLELGDSALYLCASSLGHQNTGELFFGEGSRLTVL.